A single sample gave rise to the 19 T cell receptor beta chains below, sequenced in a study of blood T cell repertoires in COVID-19. TCRdb's table, derived via immunoSEQ multiplex PCR, lists solely in-frame clones and lacks some. The sample shows 150,000 or so clones, approximately 83% of them seen only once. Sample: peripheral blood. These receptors were taken from a woman aged 55-69 years with acute or convalescent COVID-19.

The rearrangement uses TRBV7-8 and TRBJ2-1, with TRBD1 matching over 10 bases. Germline V lookup: CDR1 SGHVS, CDR2 FQNEAQ. The V and J ends lost 1 base and 6 bases, in that order; junction bases with no gene match: 0. The CDR3 runs to 14 residues. Here the CDR3 reads CASSLGTGGNEQFF. In nucleotides, the CDR3 is TGTGCCAGCAGCTTAGGGACAGGGGGCAATGAGCAGTTCTTC.

This rearrangement joins TRBV19 to TRBJ1-1, with TRBD1 identical over 8 bases. The germline V gene encodes CDR1 LNHDA and CDR2 SQIVND (reference sequence). This CDR3 is 15 amino acids long. V lost 7 bases, J lost 3 bases, and 10 bases stayed unmatched. The CDR3 sequence: CASITRTGKDTEAFF. CDR3 DNA: TGTGCCAGTATCACCAGGACAGGGAAGGACACTGAAGCTTTCTTT. The whole variable domain, filled in from reference TRBV19 and TRBJ1-1, reads DGGITQSPKYLFRKEGQNVTLSCEQNLNHDAMYWYRQDPGQGLRLIYYSQIVNDFQKGDIAEGYSVSREKKESFPLTVTSAQKNPTAFYLCASITRTGKDTEAFFGQGTRLTVV.

The CDR3 loop reads CASSRGTGGRTEAFF. CDR3 bases: TGTGCCAGTAGTCGCGGGACAGGGGGTAGGACTGAAGCTTTCTTT. V and J are TRBV19 and TRBJ1-1; 11 bases map to TRBD1. After removal of 5 bases from V and 5 bases from J, the junction contained 7 bases not matched to a gene. The CDR3 extends over 15 amino acids. CDR1 is LNHDA and CDR2 is SQIVND in the germline V gene (reference sequence). Variable domain in full (rest from reference TRBV19 and TRBJ1-1): DGGITQSPKYLFRKEGQNVTLSCEQNLNHDAMYWYRQDPGQGLRLIYYSQIVNDFQKGDIAEGYSVSREKKESFPLTVTSAQKNPTAFYLCASSRGTGGRTEAFFGQGTRLTVV.

The CDR3 DNA is TGTGCCAGCAACCAGGGTAGGCTTATCACTGAAGCTTTCTTT. Translating it yields CASNQGRLITEAFF. V and J are TRBV6-5 and TRBJ1-1, with D maybe TRBD1 (5 bases). The CDR3 consists of 14 residues. CDR1 and CDR2 (germline): MNHEY, SVGAGI. V lost 7 bases and J 4 bases, leaving 16 bases between the germline ends.

CDR3 protein: CASSPGGQGYEQYF. The CDR3 DNA is TGTGCCAGTAGCCCGGGGGGACAGGGGTACGAGCAGTACTTC. V is TRBV19 and J is TRBJ2-7; TRBD1 matches 10 bases. CDR1 is LNHDA, CDR2 SQIVND, per germline (reference sequence). CDR3 length: 14 amino acids. V dropped 6 bases and J dropped 4; count of bases not matched to a gene: 6.

V gene TRBV18 combines with J gene TRBJ2-1, with 12 bases identical to TRBD2. V trimming: 0 bases; J trimming: 4 bases; junction bases outside the gene matches: 1. Germline V gene lookup returns CDR1 KGHSH and CDR2 LQKENI. This CDR3 region has 16 residues. Written as DNA, the CDR3 is TGTGCCAGCTCACCACCGACTAGCGGGGGTTACAATGAGCAGTTCTTC. Translated, it gives CASSPPTSGGYNEQFF.

This clone was seen only once. The chain couples TRBV11-2 to TRBJ1-3; D is unclear. This CDR3 has 15 residues. V was shortened by 5 bases and J by 0 bases, with 11 bases between the two germline ends. Germline V gives CDR1 SGHAT, CDR2 FQNNGV. CDR3 sequence reads: CASSPDGNSGNTIYF. Here the CDR3 DNA reads TGTGCCAGCAGCCCGGACGGGAACTCTGGAAACACCATATATTTT. Together with reference TRBV11-2 and TRBJ1-3, the CDR3 gives the full variable domain: EAGVAQSPRYKIIEKRQSVAFWCNPISGHATLYWYQQILGQGPKLLIQFQNNGVVDDSQLPKDRFSAERLKGVDSTLKIQPAKLEDSAVYLCASSPDGNSGNTIYFGEGSWLTVV.

A note on this clone: The identical CDR3 is also encoded by other nucleotide sequences in the sample. The chain uses TRBV5-1 and TRBJ1-5; possible D gene TRBD1, 5 bases. V lost 0 bases, J lost 4 bases, and 11 bases lay in between. The CDR3 extends over 15 amino acids. In germline, CDR1 is SGHRS, CDR2 YFSETQ. CDR3 DNA sequence: TGCGCCAGCAGCTTGGAAACAGGAGTTAATCAGCCCCAGCATTTT. Translated, it gives CASSLETGVNQPQHF. The complete variable domain, with remaining parts taken from reference TRBV5-1 and TRBJ1-5, reads KAGVTQTPRYLIKTRGQQVTLSCSPISGHRSVSWYQQTPGQGLQFLFEYFSETQRNKGNFPGRFSGRQFSNSRSEMNVSTLELGDSALYLCASSLETGVNQPQHFGDGTRLSIL.

This clone was counted a single time. This chain joins TRBV7-9 and TRBJ2-3, with D perhaps TRBD1 (7 bases). This CDR3 contains 16 residues. The germline CDR1 and CDR2 sequences are SEHNR and FQNEAQ (reference sequence). The V and J ends lost 4 bases and 2 bases respectively, with 16 bases between them. This CDR3 is CASSSTGEAATDTQYF. In DNA form, the CDR3 reads TGTGCCAGCAGCTCTACAGGGGAGGCGGCCACAGATACGCAGTATTTT. The full variable domain, with the rest looked up from reference TRBV7-9 and TRBJ2-3, is DTGVSQNPRHKITKRGQNVTFRCDPISEHNRLYWYRQTLGQGPEFLTYFQNEAQLEKSRLLSDRFSAERPKGSFSTLEIQRTEQGDSAMYLCASSSTGEAATDTQYFGPGTRLTVL.

The gene calls are TRBV30 and TRBJ1-1; no clear D. The CDR3 has 13 amino acids. Looked up from germline, CDR1 is GTSNPN and CDR2 is SVGIG (reference sequence). V gave up 8 bases and J gave up 0 bases, with 13 bases separating them. CDR3 sequence reads: CARTPILNTEAFF. CDR3 sequence (DNA): TGTGCCCGAACTCCCATATTGAACACTGAAGCTTTCTTT.

The chain carries TRBV30 and TRBJ1-2; D unresolved. The germline V gene has CDR1 GTSNPN and CDR2 SVGIG (reference sequence). The V end was cut by 7 bases, the J end by 4 bases, with 16 bases between. The length of the CDR3 is 13 residues. CDR3 sequence reads: CAYASGSVYGYTF. CDR3 coding DNA: TGTGCCTACGCCTCGGGGAGCGTCTATGGCTACACCTTC.

V gene TRBV13 combines with J gene TRBJ1-6; D is perhaps TRBD1 (6 bases). The length of the CDR3 is 16 residues. The germline V gene encodes CDR1 PRHDT and CDR2 FYEKMQ (reference sequence). V was cut by 4 bases and J by 5 bases, with 15 bases left in between. The CDR3 protein is CASSSTWTANNSPLHF. In nucleotides, the CDR3 is TGTGCCAGCAGCTCCACCTGGACAGCGAATAATTCACCCCTCCACTTT. Using reference TRBV13 and TRBJ1-6 for the parts outside the CDR3, the full variable domain is AAGVIQSPRHLIKEKRETATLKCYPIPRHDTVYWYQQGPGQDPQFLISFYEKMQSDKGSIPDRFSAQQFSDYHSELNMSSLELGDSALYFCASSSTWTANNSPLHFGNGTRLTVT.

The chain combines TRBV30 with TRBJ2-3; TRBD2 might be the D (5 bases). Germline V CDR1 and CDR2: GTSNPN, SVGIG (reference sequence). CDR3 length equals 14 residues. V was trimmed by 0 bases and J by 1 base, leaving 8 bases between them. The CDR3 DNA reads as TGTGCCTGGAGTGTGATGGAGGGCACAGATACGCAGTATTTT. Translated, it gives CAWSVMEGTDTQYF.

This clone was counted only a few times. The V and J genes are TRBV23-1 and TRBJ2-7; D may be TRBD2 (6 bases). TRBV23-1 has ORF status, its function being uncertain. This CDR3 comprises 18 residues. Trimming shortened V by 0 bases and J by 0 bases, and 18 bases separated the two germline ends. This chain's CDR3 is CASSQSSPRGAGSYEQYF. CDR3 nucleotides: TGCGCCAGCAGTCAATCGTCCCCCCGCGGGGCAGGCTCCTACGAGCAGTACTTC.

This rearrangement joins TRBV5-1 to TRBJ2-3; possible D gene TRBD2, 7 bases. Trimming left V 2 bases short and J 5 bases short, with 9 bases between. The CDR3 contains 13 residues. Germline values: CDR1 SGHRS, CDR2 YFSETQ. CDR3 nucleotide sequence: TGCGCCAGCAGCTTAAGGGGGGGAGATACGCAGTATTTT. Protein: CASSLRGGDTQYF. Using reference TRBV5-1 and TRBJ2-3 for the parts outside the CDR3, the full variable domain is KAGVTQTPRYLIKTRGQQVTLSCSPISGHRSVSWYQQTPGQGLQFLFEYFSETQRNKGNFPGRFSGRQFSNSRSEMNVSTLELGDSALYLCASSLRGGDTQYFGPGTRLTVL.

This CDR3 is CASKPSGAYTGELFF. CDR3 nucleotides: TGTGCCAGCAAGCCTAGCGGAGCTTACACCGGGGAGCTGTTTTTT. The genes are TRBV2 and TRBJ2-2; 7 positions agree with TRBD2. Trimming took 7 bases from V and 3 from J; bases not matched to a gene: 8. The CDR3 totals 15 residues. The germline CDR1 and CDR2 sequences are SNHLY and FYNNEI. The entire variable domain, with the rest obtained from reference TRBV2 and TRBJ2-2, is as follows: EPEVTQTPSHQVTQMGQEVILRCVPISNHLYFYWYRQILGQKVEFLVSFYNNEISEKSEIFDDQFSVERPDGSNFTLKIRSTKLEDSAMYFCASKPSGAYTGELFFGEGSRLTVL.

This sequence joins TRBV3-1 (or the pseudogene TRBV3-2) and TRBJ2-5; D may be TRBD1 (5 bases). V gave up 0 bases and J gave up 4 bases, with 18 bases separating them. CDR3 length equals 17 residues. In germline, CDR1 is LGHDT, CDR2 YNNKEL (reference sequence). The CDR3 sequence: CASSQEGGHRTRETQYF. The CDR3 DNA follows: TGTGCCAGCAGCCAAGAGGGCGGACACCGAACCCGAGAGACCCAGTACTTC.

This clone occurred a few times. The rearrangement uses TRBV19 and TRBJ2-3, with 9 positions matching TRBD1. This CDR3 has 17 amino acids. The V and J ends lost 4 bases and 0 bases, in that order; junction bases with no gene match: 8. Germline lookup yields CDR1 LNHDA and CDR2 SQIVND (reference sequence). The CDR3 DNA is TGTGCCAGTAGTAACCGGAGACAGGGGGGAAGCACAGATACGCAGTATTTT. It yields the protein CASSNRRQGGSTDTQYF.

The V gene is TRBV6-1, the J gene TRBJ1-1, with 7 bases identical to TRBD1. With V trimmed by 3 bases and J by 5 bases, 6 bases remained unmatched. Germline values: CDR1 MNHNS, CDR2 SASEGT. The CDR3 extends over 14 amino acids. CDR3 in amino acids: CASSEGTVYTEAFF. CDR3 nucleotide sequence: TGTGCCAGCAGTGAGGGGACAGTATATACTGAAGCTTTCTTT.